Sequencing of this T cell receptor beta chain was carried out in a study of vaccination and CD4 T cells after COVID-19. Overall study context: Two Hispanic individuals were among six male and four female convalescent patients. Investigators stimulated cells with overlapping spike peptides drawn from SARS-CoV-2, HCoV-NL63, HCoV-OC43 and HCoV-229E.

Sequencing of DNA taken from cultured CD4+ T cells relied on the Oncomine TCR Beta short-read assay. TCRdb re-analysed the PCR reads in MiXCR, keeping a single row per CDR3 protein. The table lists 20,000 or so distinct CDR3 sequences, 58% of them singletons. Deletions cut 10 bases from V and 0 bases from J, with 15 bases between. This CDR3 is built from 14 residues. Germline CDR1 reads SNHLY; CDR2 reads FYNNEI. The treatment was: roughly ten-day PBMC culture with coronavirus spike peptide pools or control peptides (ViraFEST assay). Both day 3 and day 7 involved replacing half of the medium with fresh IL-2 medium. On this clonotype itself: What it binds is unknown.

The sample here was CD4+ T cells from blood, cultured in vitro, taken before SARS-CoV-2 vaccination. The chain combines TRBV2 with TRBJ1-1; no definite D call. The clonotype originates from a human donor who had recovered from COVID-19. CDR3 coding DNA: TGTGCCATCCAGAAACGGACGGTGAACACTGAAGCTTTCTTT. This translates into CAIQKRTVNTEAFF.